These T cell receptor beta chains were read from a single sample in a study of T-cell reconstitution after alpha-beta-depleted transplantation in children. A single record per CDR3 protein comes from TCRdb applying MiXCR to the PCR reads. This table holds a few hundred thousand distinct CDR3 sequences, 25% to 30% found once. The sequencing here drew on PBMCs, taken before TCRalphabeta/CD19-depleted stem cell transplant. The origin of the receptors is a boy in the first two years of life with Wiskott-Aldrich syndrome, due to receive a stem cell transplant. CDR3s include the opening cysteine and the closing phenylalanine or tryptophan. Each record gives: D gene, clone size, V gene, J gene, CDR3 DNA, CDR3 protein. A D gene is named only where the DNA matches it firmly. Only some rows state a clone size, as once, few, many or a class for expanded clones.

>NA|NA|TRBV5-1|TRBJ2-5
TGCGCCAGCAGCTTGGGCGGGTCTTCCCAAGAGACCCAGTACTTC
CASSLGGSSQETQYF
>NA|few|TRBV5-1|TRBJ2-3
TGCGCCAGCAGCTTGGTTACGAATTCAGATACGCAGTATTTT
CASSLVTNSDTQYF
>TRBD1|NA|TRBV10-3|TRBJ2-1
TGTGCCAGCAAGAGACCTCAAGGGGGCAGGAATGAGCAGTTCTTC
CASKRPQGGRNEQFF
>NA|few|TRBV4-1|TRBJ1-1
TGCGCCAGCAGCCAAGGCGGGGGAGGGAGAGCTTTCTTT
CASSQGGGGRAFF
>NA|NA|TRBV29-1|TRBJ2-5
TGCAGCCCGAGTAATTGCGAGACCCAGTACTTC
CSPSNCETQYF
>TRBD2|NA|TRBV4-2|TRBJ2-5
TGTGCCAGCAGCCAAGATGGCCCTAGCGGGAGGAAAAGGGAGACCCAGTACTTC
CASSQDGPSGRKRETQYF
>NA|NA|TRBV5-5|TRBJ2-7
TGTGCCAGCAGCGTAACCGGGACCGGGGGTCGCGAGCAGTACTTC
CASSVTGTGGREQYF
>TRBD2|few|TRBV29-1|TRBJ2-1
TGCAGCGCTAGAGGGGTTAAGGGGCTAGCGGGTAACAGTGAGCAGTTCTTC
CSARGVKGLAGNSEQFF
>NA|NA|TRBV20-1|TRBJ2-1
TGCAGTGCTAGAGATGCCCAAATCGGCGGAACTTACAATGAGCAGTTCTTC
CSARDAQIGGTYNEQFF
>TRBD1|NA|TRBV5-1|TRBJ2-2
TGCGCCACGACCCCGGGACAGCTCAACACCGGGGAGCTGTTTTTT
CATTPGQLNTGELFF
>TRBD2|NA|TRBV5-1|TRBJ2-3
TGCGCCAGCAGGGGACTAGCGGAAACAGATACGCAGTATTTT
CASRGLAETDTQYF
>NA|few|TRBV6-5|TRBJ2-1
TGTGCCAGCAGTTTTGGGCTTTCCTACAATGAGCAGTTCTTC
CASSFGLSYNEQFF
>NA|few|TRBV20-1|TRBJ2-1
TGCAGTGCTAGTTTGGGGAGTTCCTACAATGAGCAGTTCTTC
CSASLGSSYNEQFF
>NA|few|TRBV20-1|TRBJ1-4
TGCAGTGCTAGAAGACCGCCCCTGACAGGTCCCAATGAAAAACTGTTTTTT
CSARRPPLTGPNEKLFF
>TRBD1|NA|TRBV20-1|TRBJ1-1
TGCAGTGCTAGCCGACAGGGGGGGGGAACTGAAGCTTTCTTT
CSASRQGGGTEAFF
>NA|NA|TRBV2|TRBJ2-3
TGTGCCAGCAGTGGATTTACAGATACGCAGTATTTT
CASSGFTDTQYF
>NA|NA|TRBV30|TRBJ2-6
TGTGCCCGGGGACATTTAGACTCTGGGGCCAACGTCCTGACTTTC
CARGHLDSGANVLTF
>TRBD1|few|TRBV27|TRBJ1-5
TGTGCCAGCAGTTTGACAGGGCCCGGGCAGCCCCAGCATTTT
CASSLTGPGQPQHF
>NA|NA|TRBV5-8|TRBJ2-1
TGTGCCAGCAGCTTCTTGGACGGGTACAATGAGCAGTTCTTC
CASSFLDGYNEQFF
>TRBD1|few|TRBV5-1|TRBJ2-5
TGCGCCAGCAGCGCTCAGGGGGCGGAAGAGACCCAGTACTTC
CASSAQGAEETQYF
>NA|few|TRBV12-3/TRBV12-4|TRBJ1-3
TGTGCCAGCAGTTTGTTTTCGGGGGCCGAGGCCATATATTTT
CASSLFSGAEAIYF
>TRBD2|NA|TRBV7-3|TRBJ2-4
TGTGCCAGCAGCCCTAGCGGCCGAGGTTGGGACATTCAGTACTTC
CASSPSGRGWDIQYF
>TRBD2|few|TRBV20-1|TRBJ2-3
TGCAGTGCCAGGCTAGCGGGGATCACAGATACGCAGTATTTT
CSARLAGITDTQYF
>NA|few|TRBV12-3/TRBV12-4|TRBJ1-5
TGTGCCAGCAGTTTAGGTACGGTTAGCAATCAGCCCCAGCATTTT
CASSLGTVSNQPQHF
>TRBD2|NA|TRBV28|TRBJ2-2
TGTGCCAGCAGCCGCGGGGGGACCTTCCCCGGGGAGCTGTTTTTT
CASSRGGTFPGELFF
>NA|NA|TRBV5-1|TRBJ2-2
TGCGCCAGTCATCTTGGTTTTCCCGGGGAGCTGTTTTTT
CASHLGFPGELFF
>NA|NA|TRBV18|TRBJ1-5
TGTGCCAGCTCTGGCGGTGGGATTAATCAGCCCCAGCATTTT
CASSGGGINQPQHF
>TRBD2|few|TRBV5-1|TRBJ2-1
TGCGCCAGCAGCTTGGAGACTAGCGGGACCGATGAGCAGTTCTTC
CASSLETSGTDEQFF
>TRBD2|NA|TRBV20-1|TRBJ2-5
TGCAGTGCTAGGCCCACAGGCCAGCGGGGGACCCAGTACTTC
CSARPTGQRGTQYF
>NA|few|TRBV24-1|TRBJ2-1
TGTGCCACCAGTGATTCCCCAAACAATGAGCAGTTCTTC
CATSDSPNNEQFF
>TRBD2|NA|TRBV20-1|TRBJ2-5
TGCAGTGCTAGGAGGTCGGGAGGGCAAGAGACCCAGTACTTC
CSARRSGGQETQYF
>TRBD1|NA|TRBV6-1|TRBJ2-2
TGTGCCAGCAGGCCGGACAGGGGGCGCGGGGAGCTGTTTTTT
CASRPDRGRGELFF